The entry that follows covers one TCR beta chain sequence. This entry comes from a study of blood T cell repertoires in COVID-19. Assay used: immunoSEQ multiplex PCR; TCRdb lists only in-frame clones, some missing. The data show about 150,000 clones, about 86% seen once. The germline gives CDR1 SGHRS, CDR2 YFSETQ. The CDR3 spans 16 residues. Trimming took off 2 bases at V and 1 base at J, with 13 bases between the two ends. The chain joins TRBV5-1 to TRBJ1-3; a possible D gene is TRBD1 (6 bases). Sequenced: peripheral blood. The TCR comes from a man aged 70 or older with acute or convalescent COVID-19. The CDR3 loop is CASSFGQPASGNTIYF. CDR3 DNA: TGCGCCAGCAGCTTTGGACAGCCAGCGTCTGGAAACACCATATATTTT.